This T cell receptor (beta chain) was profiled in a study of T-cell reconstitution after alpha-beta-depleted transplantation in children. Findings and limits, study-wide: Among T cells one year after transplant, newly produced cells accounted for most counts and diversity. Reportedly, alpha-beta T cells present about two months post-transplant originated from several hundred expanded clones of graft origin.

Library preparation (for TCRbeta) was performed with unique molecular identifiers. TCRdb fed the PCR reads into MiXCR, producing one record per CDR3 protein. The sample contains over 5,000 distinct CDR3 sequences, about a sixth of which appear only once. By share of the sample, this clonotype is medium-sized. Its specificity is not known. The CDR3 is made up of 12 amino acids. CDR1 is DFQATT and CDR2 is SNEGSKA in the germline V gene (reference sequence). Trimming left V 6 bases short and J 4 bases short, with 12 bases between. The input for sequencing was PBMCs, mostly from graft donor cells, taken 60 days after TCRalphabeta/CD19-depleted stem cell transplant. The TCR was taken from a male patient between 5 and 17 years old who had a stem cell transplant for acute myeloid leukemia, so the T cells may come from the graft donor. The chain is built from TRBV20-1 and TRBJ1-1; D uncertain. CDR3 DNA sequence: TGCAGTGCCAAGGGTAGGAGCACTGAAGCTTTCTTT. It translates to CSAKGRSTEAFF.